A single sample gave rise to the 6 T cell receptor beta chains below, sequenced in a study of shared clonotypes between healthy human individuals. Profiling relied on immunoSEQ multiplex PCR, and the TCRdb table lists in-frame clones only, not all of them. The table includes more than 1 million clones, around three quarters detected once. The specimen sequenced was memory CD4+ T cells from PBMCs. Subset noted: CD45RA-negative fraction. The source of these receptors is a man aged 18 to 35 in good health. Some clones in this sample may be carry-over from other donors' samples.

The rearrangement links TRBV18 to TRBJ1-4, with unresolved D. This CDR3 is 16 amino acids long. CDR1 and CDR2 from the germline V gene are KGHSH and LQKENI. Deletions cut 3 bases from V and 4 bases from J, with 15 bases between. CDR3 sequence (DNA): TGTGCCAGCTCACCGGGAATAGTTGCGGTTAATGAAAAACTGTTTTTT. Its protein is CASSPGIVAVNEKLFF.

Notes on this clone: Other DNA variants within this sample encode the same CDR3. The chain uses TRBV18 and TRBJ2-7; 8 nucleotides align to TRBD1. The V segment lost 6 bases and the J segment 1 base; nucleotides outside the gene matches: 5. In germline, CDR1 is KGHSH, CDR2 LQKENI. CDR3 length: 14 residues. The CDR3, as DNA: TGTGCCAGCTCCCCCGGGACAGGTTCCTACGAGCAGTACTTC. It encodes CASSPGTGSYEQYF. The full variable domain, in which reference TRBV18 and TRBJ2-7 provide the parts outside the CDR3, is NAGVMQNPRHLVRRRGQEARLRCSPMKGHSHVYWYRQLPEEGLKFMVYLQKENIIDESGMPKERFSAEFPKEGPSILRIQQVVRGDSAAYFCASSPGTGSYEQYFGPGTRLTVT.

Note on this clone: A far larger clone is one base from this, pointing to a likely read error. This same CDR3 is encoded by further DNA sequences in the sample. The rearrangement uses TRBV11-3 and TRBJ1-1, with D perhaps TRBD1 (5 bases). Between the trimmed V and J ends, which lost 2 bases and 1 base, there was a span of 5 bases. Germline V lookup: CDR1 SGHNT, CDR2 YENEEA. This CDR3 comprises 13 residues. The DNA for the CDR3 is TGTGCCAGCAGCTTAACAGGGAACACTGAAGCTTTCTTT. Translation gives CASSLTGNTEAFF.

This rearrangement joins TRBV4-1 to TRBJ1-2; D is ambiguous. The length of the CDR3 is 15 residues. The V and J ends lost 0 bases and 0 bases respectively, with 8 bases between them. Per germline, CDR1 MGHRA and CDR2 YSYEKL. The CDR3 nucleotides read TGCGCCAGCAGCCAAGAAGCCAGCTCTAACTATGGCTACACCTTC. Amino acid sequence: CASSQEASSNYGYTF.

The table lists this clone with a few counts. Here the CDR3 DNA reads TGTGCCAGCAGCTTATCCGTTGGCCGGCAAGAGACCCAGTACTTC. It specifies CASSLSVGRQETQYF. The chain uses TRBV5-8 and TRBJ2-5; D remains unclear. The CDR3 spans 15 residues. Trimming cost V 2 bases and J 2 bases, with 13 bases left between them. Germline CDR1 and CDR2: SGHTS and YDEGEE.

The chain carries TRBV9 and TRBJ2-2; D is uncertain. Between the trimmed V and J ends, which lost 1 base and 7 bases, there was a span of 5 bases. The CDR3 length is 12 residues. Looked up from germline, CDR1 is SGDLS and CDR2 is YYNGEE. The CDR3: CASSVWNGELFF. The DNA of the CDR3 is TGTGCCAGCAGCGTATGGAACGGGGAGCTGTTTTTT.